This passage covers 27 T cell receptor beta chains from one sample sequenced in a study of T cells in Graves' hyperthyroidism and ophthalmopathy. Amplified TCR beta CDR3 regions came from RNA transcripts. HTBI primers were employed in a first-round RT-PCR of the TCR CDR3. From the multiplex PCR reads, TCRdb called clonotypes with MiXCR, one entry per CDR3 protein. The sample consists of more than 550,000 distinct CDR3 sequences, around a sixth of them appearing once. Sequenced material: blood. The receptor source for this set is a man aged 50-59 years with Graves' hyperthyroidism.

This clonotype was recorded at least ten times. The rearrangement joins TRBV19 to TRBJ2-7, with a possible D match to TRBD2 (6 bases). The CDR3 length is 15 residues. Germline CDR1 LNHDA, CDR2 SQIVND (reference sequence). The V end was cut by 3 bases, the J end by 4 bases, with 16 bases between. The CDR3 spells CASSMGSGLSYEQYF. In nucleotides, the CDR3 is TGTGCCAGTAGTATGGGTAGCGGCCTATCTTACGAGCAGTACTTC.

This clonotype was picked up many times. This chain connects TRBV27 to TRBJ2-7; 7 nucleotides match TRBD1. V gave up 1 base and J gave up 2 bases; unmatched junction bases: 8. The CDR3 contains 16 residues. The germline gives CDR1 MNHEY, CDR2 SMNVEV (reference sequence). This chain's CDR3 is CASSLLTHQGAYEQYF. In nucleotides, the CDR3 is TGTGCCAGCAGTTTATTGACCCATCAGGGGGCCTACGAGCAGTACTTC.

This clonotype came up many times. This chain uses TRBV19 with TRBJ2-2, with 10 nucleotides matching TRBD2. The CDR3 covers 16 residues. Germline V gene data show CDR1 as LNHDA and CDR2 as SQIVND (reference sequence). V shed 6 bases and J 7 bases; nucleotides not matched to a gene: 11. The CDR3 region is CASRDQRLAGVGELFF. In DNA, the CDR3 is TGTGCCAGTAGGGACCAGCGGCTAGCGGGAGTCGGGGAGCTGTTTTTT.

In its sample, this clonotype was seen many times. CDR3 bases: TGTGCCAGCAGATCCCTAGGCCGAGCGGAGCACACAGATACGCAGTATTTT. Its protein product is CASRSLGRAEHTDTQYF. V is TRBV6-2 or TRBV6-3 and J is TRBJ2-3; D is possibly TRBD2 (5 bases). This CDR3 has 17 amino acids. V lost 6 bases and J 2 bases, leaving 21 bases between the germline ends. Germline V gene data show CDR1 as MNHEY and CDR2 as SVGEGT.

This clonotype was recorded a few times. V gene TRBV5-6 combines with J gene TRBJ2-7, with TRBD1 matching over 7 bases. The V and J ends lost 3 bases and 8 bases, in that order; junction bases with no gene match: 5. This CDR3 is 12 amino acids long. From germline, CDR1 is SGHDT and CDR2 YYEEEE. CDR3 coding DNA: TGTGCCAGCAGCTCACAGGACAGGAAGCAGTACTTC. The encoded protein is CASSSQDRKQYF.

This clonotype was counted ten times or more. The V gene is TRBV11-2, the J gene TRBJ2-1; D possibly uses TRBD1 or TRBD2 (6 bases each). The CDR3 is 15 residues long. Germline V gene lookup returns CDR1 SGHAT and CDR2 FQNNGV. Between the trimmed V and J ends, which lost 5 bases and 6 bases, there was a span of 17 bases. The CDR3 DNA reads TGTGCCAGCAGCCAAGGGGGGTTCTCGGGCAATGAGCAGTTCTTC. Translation: CASSQGGFSGNEQFF.

This clonotype was recorded at least ten times. The chain carries TRBV6-1 and TRBJ1-5; D is unresolved. The germline V and J ends were trimmed by 6 bases and 2 bases, with 11 bases remaining between them. Germline values: CDR1 MNHNS, CDR2 SASEGT. This CDR3 spans 14 amino acids. Written as DNA, the CDR3 is TGTGCCAGCAGGGGCCTTCGAGGCAATCAGCCCCAGCATTTT. This translates into CASRGLRGNQPQHF.

This clonotype occurred a few times. The V gene is TRBV15, the J gene TRBJ1-6; D is unresolved. The germline V and J ends were trimmed by 0 bases and 5 bases, with 5 bases remaining between them. The CDR3 extends over 14 amino acids. Germline V gives CDR1 LNHNV, CDR2 YYDKDF (reference sequence). The CDR3 reads CATSRDRNNSPLHF. CDR3 nucleotide sequence: TGTGCCACCAGCAGAGACCGCAATAATTCACCCCTCCACTTT. Supplemented by reference TRBV15 and TRBJ1-6, the full variable domain reads DAMVIQNPRYQVTQFGKPVTLSCSQTLNHNVMYWYQQKSSQAPKLLFHYYDKDFNNEADTPDNFQSRRPNTSFCFLDIRSPGLGDTAMYLCATSRDRNNSPLHFGNGTRLTVT.

This clonotype was observed at least ten times. The chain is built from TRBV30 and TRBJ2-5; D gene uncertain. V lost 0 bases and J 4 bases, leaving 6 bases between the germline ends. The CDR3 contains 12 residues. CDR1 is GTSNPN and CDR2 is SVGIG in the germline V gene (reference sequence). This CDR3 is CAWSVLPETQYF. The CDR3 bases are TGTGCCTGGAGTGTACTCCCAGAGACCCAGTACTTC. Looking up the rest from reference TRBV30 and TRBJ2-5 gives the full variable domain: SQTIHQWPATLVQPVGSPLSLECTVEGTSNPNLYWYRQAAGRGLQLLFYSVGIGQISSEVPQNLSASRPQDRQFILSSKKLLLSDSGFYLCAWSVLPETQYFGPGTRLLVL.

The V call is TRBV6-1, the J call TRBJ2-7, with TRBD1 identical over 7 bases. The CDR3 contains 15 residues. V was pared by 6 bases and J by 3 bases, with 11 bases of the junction left unmatched. Germline lookup yields CDR1 MNHNS and CDR2 SASEGT. The CDR3 coding sequence is TGTGCCAGCAGCCAGCGAACAGGGGCTGTCTACGAGCAGTACTTC. Translation gives CASSQRTGAVYEQYF.

This clonotype was detected many times. The chain employs TRBV27 and TRBJ2-7; TRBD2 matches 9 bases. Germline V gene data show CDR1 as MNHEY and CDR2 as SMNVEV (reference sequence). Trimming at V came to 6 bases and at J to 3 bases, leaving 18 bases not matched to a gene. This CDR3 is built from 18 residues. The CDR3: CASRVAGEGEGHGYEQYF. The CDR3 nucleotides read TGTGCCAGCAGGGTAGCGGGAGAGGGAGAAGGTCATGGCTACGAGCAGTACTTC.

Many counts were recorded for this clonotype. The rearrangement joins TRBV7-2 to TRBJ2-1, with 8 positions matching TRBD1. Trimming removed 1 base from V and 7 bases from J; junction bases left unmatched: 0. Germline assignment: CDR1 SGHTA and CDR2 FQGNSA. This CDR3 is built from 13 residues. CDR3 in amino acids: CASSLGTGNEQFF. DNA of the CDR3: TGTGCCAGCAGCTTAGGGACAGGGAATGAGCAGTTCTTC. Looking up the rest from reference TRBV7-2 and TRBJ2-1 gives the full variable domain: GAGVSQSPSNKVTEKGKDVELRCDPISGHTALYWYRQSLGQGLEFLIYFQGNSAPDKSGLPSDRFSAERTGGSVSTLTIQRTQQEDSAVYLCASSLGTGNEQFFGPGTRLTVL.

This clonotype showed up just once. V is TRBV4-2 and J is TRBJ2-7; no clear D. CDR1 is LGHNA, CDR2 YNFKEQ, per germline. V was shortened by 0 bases and J by 7 bases, with 13 bases between the two germline ends. The CDR3 is 14 amino acids. CDR3 nucleotides: TGTGCCAGCAGCCAAGATACCGACGAGTATGAGCAGTACTTC. Translated, it gives CASSQDTDEYEQYF.

As concerns this clonotype: The junction shows a germline mismatch at one end, possibly a read error. V gene TRBV7-7 combines with J gene TRBJ2-5; no definite D call. This CDR3 is built from 16 residues. In germline, CDR1 is SSHAT, CDR2 FNYEAQ (reference sequence). The CDR3 is CASSLVLARSQETQYF. DNA for the CDR3: TGTGCTAGCAGCTTAGTGCTCGCCAGATCCCAAGAGACCCAGTACTTC.

This clonotype was seen ten or more times. V is TRBV7-9 and J is TRBJ2-5, with 7 bases identical to TRBD2. Germline trimming cut 3 bases from V and 6 bases from J; bases unmatched to any gene: 4. This CDR3 is 13 amino acids long. Germline CDR1 reads SEHNR; CDR2 reads FQNEAQ (reference sequence). This CDR3 is CASSLGGGQTQYF. The CDR3 nucleotides are TGTGCCAGCAGCTTGGGGGGGGGACAGACCCAGTACTTC. The variable domain in full, with the rest retrieved from reference TRBV7-9 and TRBJ2-5, is DTGVSQNPRHKITKRGQNVTFRCDPISEHNRLYWYRQTLGQGPEFLTYFQNEAQLEKSRLLSDRFSAERPKGSFSTLEIQRTEQGDSAMYLCASSLGGGQTQYFGPGTRLLVL.

This clonotype was seen ten or more times. V and J are TRBV28 and TRBJ1-5; tentative D call: TRBD1 (5 bases). The CDR3 runs 15 residues. Trimming took off 5 bases at V and 1 base at J, with 12 bases between the two ends. Germline CDR1 MDHEN, CDR2 SYDVKM. CDR3 amino acids: CASSLRRGSNQPQHF. Written as DNA, the CDR3 is TGTGCCAGCAGTCTCCGCCGGGGGAGCAATCAGCCCCAGCATTTT.

The DNA for the CDR3 is TGCGCCAGCAGCCACCCTAGCCTAAACTATGGCTACACCTTC. It translates to CASSHPSLNYGYTF. The chain combines TRBV4-1 with TRBJ1-2; D gene uncertain. Germline CDR1 and CDR2: MGHRA and YSYEKL. The CDR3 covers 14 residues. Trimming removed 3 bases at V and 2 bases at J, with 10 bases between.

The chain is built from TRBV28 and TRBJ1-4, with D unresolved. Germline-derived CDR1 and CDR2 are MDHEN and SYDVKM. The CDR3 spans 14 residues. Trimming left V 3 bases short and J 2 bases short, with 7 bases between. CDR3 sequence (DNA): TGTGCCAGCAGTTTTTGGCAGACTAATGAAAAACTGTTTTTT. As protein: CASSFWQTNEKLFF.

This clonotype was recorded many times. The chain links TRBV11-2 to TRBJ1-6; D is undetermined. Between the trimmed V and J ends, which lost 1 base and 0 bases, there was a span of 7 bases. The CDR3 consists of 16 residues. Germline V gene data show CDR1 as SGHAT and CDR2 as FQNNGV. CDR3 coding DNA: TGTGCCAGCAGCTTAGGACTCAGCTCCTATAATTCACCCCTCCACTTT. Translated, it gives CASSLGLSSYNSPLHF.

Only a few counts were recorded for this clonotype. The chain is built from TRBV3-1 and TRBJ2-3, with TRBD1 matching 7 bases. CDR1 is LGHDT, CDR2 YNNKEL, per germline (reference sequence). V gave up 3 bases and J gave up 14 bases; unmatched junction bases: 14. CDR3 length: 14 residues. The chain's CDR3 is CASSHTTPGQSRYF. CDR3 bases: TGTGCCAGCAGCCACACTACACCGGGACAGTCCAGGTATTTT.

Only a few counts were recorded for this clonotype. This chain links TRBV4-1 with TRBJ2-7; 7 bases map to TRBD1. J lost 6 bases, V lost 0 bases, and 8 bases had no gene match. Germline V gene data show CDR1 as MGHRA and CDR2 as YSYEKL. The CDR3 totals 15 residues. The DNA of the CDR3 is TGCGCCAGCAGCCAAGACTCGACAGGGACCATCGAGCAGTACTTC. Translating gives CASSQDSTGTIEQYF.

This clonotype appeared many times. The rearrangement uses TRBV3-1 and TRBJ2-5; 11 bases agree with TRBD2. Germline V gene data show CDR1 as LGHDT and CDR2 as YNNKEL (reference sequence). The V and J ends lost 4 bases and 4 bases, in that order; junction bases with no gene match: 8. The CDR3 runs 16 residues. CDR3 residues: CASSRHGLAGGETQYF. The CDR3 nucleotides are TGTGCCAGCAGCCGGCATGGGCTAGCGGGAGGAGAGACCCAGTACTTC.

This clonotype was counted at least ten times. This chain links TRBV7-9 with TRBJ2-7; 9 positions agree with TRBD1. The germline V gene encodes CDR1 SEHNR and CDR2 FQNEAQ (reference sequence). V was pared by 4 bases and J by 7 bases, with 11 bases of the junction left unmatched. There are 15 residues in the CDR3. CDR3 DNA sequence: TGTGCCAGCAGCTGGACCGGGACAGGGATGGGGGAGCAGTACTTC. Its protein product is CASSWTGTGMGEQYF.

This clonotype was counted many times. The chain is built from TRBV28 and TRBJ2-5, with D maybe TRBD2 (6 bases). Germline V lookup: CDR1 MDHEN, CDR2 SYDVKM. CDR3 length: 14 amino acids. Trimming removed 4 bases at V and 0 bases at J, with 9 bases between. CDR3: CASSSREYQETQYF. CDR3 in DNA: TGTGCCAGCAGTTCACGGGAGTACCAAGAGACCCAGTACTTC. The full variable domain, rest sourced from reference TRBV28 and TRBJ2-5, is DVKVTQSSRYLVKRTGEKVFLECVQDMDHENMFWYRQDPGLGLRLIYFSYDVKMKEKGDIPEGYSVSREKKERFSLILESASTNQTSMYLCASSSREYQETQYFGPGTRLLVL.

The CDR3: CASALGTHYGYTF. The CDR3 DNA sequence: TGTGCCAGTGCATTAGGGACACACTATGGCTACACCTTC. The chain employs TRBV28 and TRBJ1-2, with D possibly being TRBD1 (6 bases). This CDR3 has 13 amino acids. V lost 9 bases, J lost 3 bases, and 14 bases lay in between. CDR1 MDHEN and CDR2 SYDVKM come from the germline V gene.

This clonotype has at least ten counts. The chain uses TRBV6-1 and TRBJ1-2; D not certain. Germline V CDR1 and CDR2: MNHNS, SASEGT. The CDR3 sequence is 13 residues long. V was clipped by 0 bases and J by 2 bases, with 4 bases between them. CDR3 loop: CASSEAQNYGYTF. In DNA form, the CDR3 reads TGTGCCAGCAGTGAAGCGCAGAACTATGGCTACACCTTC.

The chain employs TRBV9 and TRBJ2-5, with no clear D. The germline V gene encodes CDR1 SGDLS and CDR2 YYNGEE. The CDR3 sequence is 14 residues long. V lost 3 bases and J 5 bases, leaving 14 bases between the germline ends. The CDR3 is CASSASQGGETQYF. DNA for the CDR3: TGTGCCAGCAGCGCCTCCCAAGGTGGGGAGACCCAGTACTTC.